Sequencing of this T cell receptor beta chain was carried out in a study of blood T cell repertoires in COVID-19. Looked up from germline, CDR1 is SGHAT and CDR2 is FQDESV (reference sequence). CDR3 length equals 15 residues. V trimming: 5 bases; J trimming: 4 bases; junction bases outside the gene matches: 6. Generated by immunoSEQ multiplex PCR, the TCRdb table keeps only in-frame clones and is missing some. The table records about 140,000 clones, 85% of them present only once. This chain links TRBV11-1 with TRBJ1-1; TRBD1 matches 11 bases. The TCR was taken from a human donor with acute or convalescent COVID-19. The donor label of this sample is uncertain. The source material was peripheral blood. CDR3 loop: CASSVTGTGGTEAFF. The CDR3 DNA reads TGTGCCAGCAGCGTTACTGGGACAGGGGGCACTGAAGCTTTCTTT.